Sequencing of this T cell receptor beta chain was carried out in a study of shared clonotypes between healthy human individuals. Adults of Caucasian background living in Nashville, Tennessee made up all donors. On sorted subsets, replicate PCRs used 150 to 250 ng DNA, or tens of thousands of T cell genomes. The repertoire was sequenced with immunoSEQ multiplex PCR; TCRdb's copy has only in-frame clones and lacks some. Counted here are around 99,000 clones, around 68% occurring once; the ten biggest clones make up 45% to 55%. The TCR comes from a man aged 25-40 years in good health. The sequenced sample consisted of memory CD8+ T cells sorted from blood. Subset: CD45RO+ cells pooled with CCR7-negative TemRA cells.

CDR3 protein: CASSLYRGRNQPQHF. The CDR3 DNA follows: TGTGCCAGCAGTTTATATAGGGGTCGCAATCAGCCCCAGCATTTT. The rearrangement joins TRBV28 to TRBJ1-5, with D perhaps TRBD1 (5 bases). The ends were cut back, 1 base at V and 2 bases at J, with 9 bases in the middle. Germline V gene lookup returns CDR1 MDHEN and CDR2 SYDVKM. This CDR3 spans 15 amino acids.